The clone carrying this T cell receptor beta chain appeared once. The data derive from a study of technical replicates of blood from a few donors. Trimming took 3 bases from V and 4 from J; bases not matched to a gene: 3. The CDR3 runs to 14 residues. In germline, CDR1 is LNHDA, CDR2 SQIVND (reference sequence). The protocol was immunoSEQ multiplex PCR, while the TCRdb copy is restricted to in-frame clones and leaves out a portion. The data show 65,000 to 90,000 clones, with about 91% seen just once and 0.2% to 0.25% held by the top ten. The chain recombines TRBV19 with TRBJ2-7; 10 bases agree with TRBD1. The TCR was taken from a human donor in good health. The sample comprised T cells isolated from PBMCs. The chain's CDR3 is CASSIGTGAYEQYF. CDR3 nucleotides: TGTGCCAGTAGTATCGGGACAGGGGCGTACGAGCAGTACTTC.